This T cell receptor (beta chain) was found in a study of cytomegalovirus exposure and HLA in healthy donors. This PCR relied on a set of 60 Vbeta primers and 13 Jbeta primers. Generated by immunoSEQ multiplex PCR, the TCRdb table keeps only in-frame clones and is missing some. The profile covers about 130,000 clones, with roughly 81% appearing a single time and about 1% taken by the ten largest. This clone has only a few counts. What it binds is unknown. Study-wide results and limits: A later analysis linked a missense variant in DCLRE1C to the trimming of TCR beta V and J genes. Other equally common chains were less clonally expanded than HLA-associated TCR beta chains, a later analysis showed. In a later analysis, across HLA loci, associated TCR counts were highest for DRB1, lowest for HLA-C.

The CDR3 totals 14 residues. Germline CDR1 reads SNHLY; CDR2 reads FYNNEI. Trimming left V 4 bases short and J 2 bases short, with 9 bases between. The chain carries TRBV2 and TRBJ1-5, with D perhaps TRBD1 (6 bases). The receptor's source is a woman aged 25 to 39 in good health and CMV-seronegative. Sequencing was performed on PBMCs. DNA of the CDR3: TGTGCCAGCAGTGTCGAGGGGGGCAATCAGCCCCAGCATTTT. Residues: CASSVEGGNQPQHF.